This T cell receptor beta chain originates from a study of regulatory dendritic cells for organ transplantation (dated by TCRdb to 2015 to 2018). At the level of the whole study: Regulatory dendritic cells were generated from monocytes cultured with vitamin D3 on days 0 and 4 and IL-10 on day 4. On day 6, LPS was added to the DC cultures so that the response of the DCs to a potent maturation-inducing agent could be evaluated. TCRbeta repertoires were sequenced from sorted naive and memory CD4+ and CD8+ T cells before and after allostimulation with regulatory or mature dendritic cells.

The TCRbeta CDR3 regions were amplified in a multiplexed two-step PCR with Vbeta-specific forward primers and Jbeta-specific reverse primers. The TCRbeta libraries were sequenced on an Illumina instrument via the immunoSEQ service. The published analysis was carried out like this. IMGT annotation was used to assign V, D and J genes, and synthetic CDR3 analogues were used to correct the counts for multiplex PCR bias. The immunoSEQ Analyzer calculated repertoire clonality as one minus the normalized Shannon entropy. Clonal expansion was defined by Fisher's exact test with Benjamini-Hochberg false discovery rate control, using two-tailed P<0.01. The table was pulled from immuneACCESS by TCRdb, which kept in-frame rearrangements only. Such tables lose some clones; where checked, under half of the loss comes from unresolved V genes, and the rest has no known cause. V and J calls and clone size follow that table, whereas D and trimming were derived from the DNA. Counted in this sample were over 10,000 clones; under 90% of them appeared once. The top ten clonotypes cover 0.22% of the sample.

Including the terminal cysteine and phenylalanine, the CDR3 comprises 13 residues. The kept DNA is CDR3 alone, 39 bases in frame from the first base. V was cut back by 0 bases and J by 8 bases, leaving a gap of 11 bases between them. CDR1 and CDR2 are drawn from the germline V gene: SGDLS, YYNGEE. Sorted T cell subsets were CFSE-labeled and co-cultured for under 6 days with allogeneic regulatory or mature dendritic cells at a 1:10 DC:T ratio. FACS was used to sort CD4+ or CD8+ cells into naive T cells (CD45RA+) and memory T cells (CD45RO+). Two healthy control subjects provided the T cells used for TCR sequencing. The Qiagen DNeasy Blood & Tissue Kit was used to extract genomic DNA. The paper's findings and limits, for the study overall: Sequencing was done in only a couple of subjects, and the authors reported considerable heterogeneity between individuals in the alloreactive memory CD8+ T cell pool. Repertoires were highly diverse in naive CD4+ and CD8+ T cells, less diverse in memory cells, and most oligoclonal in memory CD8+ cells. Expansion of memory CD8+ clones was induced by allostimulation in both subjects, but more limited expansion appeared to be induced by regulatory dendritic cells than by mature dendritic cells. Of the resting subsets, the one holding the most alloreactive TCR clonotypes was memory CD8+ T cells.

Points on this clone: There is no known antigen for this receptor. Per-nucleotide qualities are absent, and no much larger clonotype sits a single base away.

Specimen: naive CD8+ T cells from blood cultured with regulatory dendritic cells. Interpreted using the paper, the cell subset or site label stands for: CD45RA+ naive T cells. The clonotype originates from a human donor in good health. Recombination linked TRBV9 to TRBJ1-2; the D gene lacks a confident call. The DNA reads as follows: TGTGCCAGCAGCGTAGTAGGAGTTGTAGGCTACACCTTC. The encoded protein is CASSVVGVVGYTF.